The text below deals with one T cell receptor (beta chain). Its target is unknown. This specimen belongs to a study of cytomegalovirus exposure and HLA in healthy donors. The PCR ran on 60 Vbeta and 13 Jbeta primers. Here immunoSEQ multiplex PCR was the method, and the copy in TCRdb shows in-frame clones only, minus some. Of under 200,000 clones in the sample, over 60% are singletons; the top ten hold 11% to 15%. Study-wide results and limits: Reportedly, diagnosis of cytomegalovirus status by the classifier showed high specificity and sensitivity.

CDR1 and CDR2 from the germline V gene are SQVTM and ANQGSEA. This CDR3 is 14 amino acids long. The sequence was collected from a man aged 45 to 65 in good health and CMV-seropositive. The source material was PBMCs. The chain joins TRBV29-1 to TRBJ2-7, with 11 nucleotides matching TRBD1. CDR3 bases: TGCAGTGCAGGACAGGGGGCATTCTCCTACGAGCAGTACTTC. Translating gives CSAGQGAFSYEQYF.